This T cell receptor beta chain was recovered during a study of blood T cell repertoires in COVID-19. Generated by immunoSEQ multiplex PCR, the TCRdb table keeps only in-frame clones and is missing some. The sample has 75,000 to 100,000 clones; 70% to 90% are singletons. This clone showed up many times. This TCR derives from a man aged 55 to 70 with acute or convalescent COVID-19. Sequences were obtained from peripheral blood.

CDR3 region: CASSGPREEGGDYGYTF. The CDR3 DNA is TGTGCCAGCAGTGGCCCGAGGGAGGAGGGCGGTGACTATGGCTACACCTTC. This chain uses TRBV2 with TRBJ1-2; no reliable D call. The V end lost 4 bases, the J end lost 3 bases, and 21 bases lay between the germline ends. This CDR3 is 17 amino acids long. Germline V gives CDR1 SNHLY, CDR2 FYNNEI. Full variable domain (rest looked up from reference TRBV2 and TRBJ1-2): EPEVTQTPSHQVTQMGQEVILRCVPISNHLYFYWYRQILGQKVEFLVSFYNNEISEKSEIFDDQFSVERPDGSNFTLKIRSTKLEDSAMYFCASSGPREEGGDYGYTFGSGTRLTVV.